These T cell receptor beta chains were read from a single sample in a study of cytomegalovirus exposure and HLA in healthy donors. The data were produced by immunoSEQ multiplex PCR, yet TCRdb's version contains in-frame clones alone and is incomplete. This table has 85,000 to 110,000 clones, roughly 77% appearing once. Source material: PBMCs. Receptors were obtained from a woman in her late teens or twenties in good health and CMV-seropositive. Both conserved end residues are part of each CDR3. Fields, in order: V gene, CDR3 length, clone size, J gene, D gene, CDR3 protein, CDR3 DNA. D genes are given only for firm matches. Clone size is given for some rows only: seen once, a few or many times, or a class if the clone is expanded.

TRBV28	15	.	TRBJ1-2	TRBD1	CASSPAGTGNYGYTF	TGTGCCAGCAGTCCGGCGGGGACAGGGAACTATGGCTACACCTTC
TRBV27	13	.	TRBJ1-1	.	CASRVGVGTEAFF	TGTGCCAGCCGGGTAGGGGTCGGGACTGAAGCTTTCTTT
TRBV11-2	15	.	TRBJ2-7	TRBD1	CASIQMGTAETEQYF	TGTGCCAGCATCCAAATGGGGACAGCGGAGACCGAGCAGTACTTC
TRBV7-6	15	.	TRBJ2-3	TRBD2	CASSPLAGGGDTQYF	TGTGCCAGCAGTCCTTTGGCGGGAGGCGGAGATACGCAGTATTTT
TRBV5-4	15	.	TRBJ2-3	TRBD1	CASSNTRTGADTQYF	TGTGCCAGCAGCAACACTCGGACAGGGGCAGATACGCAGTATTTT
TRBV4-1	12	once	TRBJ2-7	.	CASSPGLPEQYF	TGCGCCAGCAGCCCCGGACTACCTGAGCAGTACTTC
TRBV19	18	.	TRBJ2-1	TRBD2	CASNSRLAARNYDNEQFF	TGTGCCAGTAATAGCCGACTAGCGGCCCGAAACTACGACAATGAGCAGTTCTTC
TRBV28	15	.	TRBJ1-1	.	CASLQGGGLGTEAFF	TGTGCCAGCCTCCAAGGGGGGGGGCTAGGCACTGAAGCTTTCTTT
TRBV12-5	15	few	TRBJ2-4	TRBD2	CASGLGDSVGGIQYF	TGTGCTAGTGGTTTGGGTGACAGCGTGGGGGGGATTCAGTACTTC
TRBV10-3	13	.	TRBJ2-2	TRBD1	CATRDRNTGELFF	TGTGCCACCAGGGACAGGAACACCGGGGAGCTGTTTTTT
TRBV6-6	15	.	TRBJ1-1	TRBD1	CASSSLTGGRTEAFF	TGTGCCAGCAGTTCCTTGACAGGGGGGAGGACTGAAGCTTTCTTT
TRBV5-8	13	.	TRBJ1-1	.	CASSLNRETEAFF	TGTGCCAGCAGCTTGAACAGGGAGACTGAAGCTTTCTTT
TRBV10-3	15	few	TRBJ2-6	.	CAIKEGAFGANVLTF	TGTGCCATCAAGGAGGGGGCGTTTGGGGCCAACGTCCTGACTTTC
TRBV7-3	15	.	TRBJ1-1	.	CASSLGPGAGTEAFF	TGTGCCAGCAGCTTAGGTCCAGGGGCGGGCACTGAAGCTTTCTTT
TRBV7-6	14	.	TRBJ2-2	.	CASSSGANTGELFF	TGTGCCAGCAGCTCGGGGGCGAACACCGGGGAGCTGTTTTTT
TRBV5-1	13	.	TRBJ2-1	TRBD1	CASSSGTGDEQFF	TGCGCCAGCAGCTCCGGGACAGGGGATGAGCAGTTCTTC
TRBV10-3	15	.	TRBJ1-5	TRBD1	CAISDGWSGGQPQHF	TGTGCCATCAGTGATGGATGGTCAGGGGGTCAGCCCCAGCATTTT
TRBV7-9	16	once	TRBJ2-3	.	CASSPPSGSPPDTQYF	TGTGCCAGCAGCCCGCCCAGCGGAAGTCCGCCAGATACGCAGTATTTT
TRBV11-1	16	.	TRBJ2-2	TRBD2	CASSYPRSGATGELFF	TGTGCCAGCAGTTACCCGAGGAGCGGGGCCACCGGGGAGCTGTTTTTT
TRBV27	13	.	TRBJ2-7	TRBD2	CASSAGGAYEQYF	TGTGCCAGCTCCGCGGGAGGCGCCTACGAGCAGTACTTC
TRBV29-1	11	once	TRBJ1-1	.	CSVSGWHEAFF	TGCAGCGTATCAGGGTGGCATGAAGCTTTCTTT
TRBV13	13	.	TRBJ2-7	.	CASSLGSSYEQYF	TGTGCCAGCAGCTTAGGCTCTTCCTACGAGCAGTACTTC
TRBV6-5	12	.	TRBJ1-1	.	CASSYGGTEAFF	TGTGCCAGCAGTTACGGAGGGACTGAAGCTTTCTTT
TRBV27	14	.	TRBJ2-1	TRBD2	CASVSGSIYNEQFF	TGTGCCAGCGTAAGCGGGAGTATCTACAATGAGCAGTTCTTC
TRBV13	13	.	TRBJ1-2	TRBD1	CASRRTGVYGYTF	TGTGCCAGCAGAAGGACAGGAGTTTATGGCTACACCTTC
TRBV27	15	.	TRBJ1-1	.	CASSLTQGMNTEAFF	TGTGCCAGCAGTTTAACTCAGGGTATGAACACTGAAGCTTTCTTT
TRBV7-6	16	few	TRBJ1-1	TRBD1	CASSQLWTGKNTEAFF	TGTGCCAGCAGCCAACTATGGACAGGGAAGAACACTGAAGCTTTCTTT
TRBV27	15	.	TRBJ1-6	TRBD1	CASSAVGRGQSPLHF	TGTGCCAGCAGTGCCGTCGGGAGGGGGCAGTCACCCCTCCACTTT
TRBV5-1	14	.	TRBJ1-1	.	CASSFRGLNTEAFF	TGCGCCAGCAGCTTCAGGGGCCTGAACACTGAAGCTTTCTTT
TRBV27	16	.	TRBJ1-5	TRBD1	CASSLSGQGNNQPQHF	TGTGCCAGCAGTTTATCGGGACAGGGGAACAATCAGCCCCAGCATTTT
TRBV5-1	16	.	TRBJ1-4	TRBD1	CASSWRETGDNEKLFF	TGCGCCAGCAGCTGGAGGGAGACAGGGGATAATGAAAAACTGTTTTTT
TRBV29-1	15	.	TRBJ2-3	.	CSVEGGPKSTDTQYF	TGCAGCGTTGAAGGGGGGCCCAAATCCACAGATACGCAGTATTTT
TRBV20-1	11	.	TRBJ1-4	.	CSASNSEKLFF	TGCAGTGCTAGTAATAGCGAAAAACTGTTTTTT
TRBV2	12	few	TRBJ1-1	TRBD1	CASTRQGPEAFF	TGTGCCAGTACCAGACAGGGGCCTGAAGCTTTCTTT
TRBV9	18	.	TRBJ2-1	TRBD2	CASSVIPSGIQSYNEQFF	TGTGCCAGCAGCGTAATCCCTAGCGGGATCCAATCCTACAATGAGCAGTTCTTC
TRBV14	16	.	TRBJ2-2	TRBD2	CASSFSSGRNTGELFF	TGTGCCAGCAGCTTTTCTAGCGGGAGGAACACCGGGGAGCTGTTTTTT
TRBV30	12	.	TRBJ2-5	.	CAWRTGLETQYF	TGTGCCTGGAGAACTGGGCTAGAGACCCAGTACTTC
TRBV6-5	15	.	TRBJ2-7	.	CASSYTGGQGYEQYF	TGTGCCAGCAGTTACACCGGTGGTCAGGGCTACGAGCAGTACTTC
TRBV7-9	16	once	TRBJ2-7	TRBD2	CASSSKTSGGTYEQYF	TGTGCCAGCAGCTCCAAAACTAGCGGGGGTACCTACGAGCAGTACTTC
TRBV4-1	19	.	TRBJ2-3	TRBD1	CASSPPGTGETTHPGTQYF	TGCGCCAGCAGCCCCCCCGGGACAGGGGAAACAACCCACCCAGGTACGCAGTATTTT
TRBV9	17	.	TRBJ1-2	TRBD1	CASSVEVGAGGEYGYTF	TGTGCCAGCAGCGTAGAAGTTGGGGCAGGGGGCGAGTATGGCTACACCTTC